Following are 9 T cell receptor beta chains from one sample sequenced in a study of CD8+ T cells in alopecia areata. Treatment meaning: oral pan-JAK inhibitor, 5-10 mg twice daily. RNA extraction and reverse transcription yielded cDNA as sequencing template. Sequencing used immunoSEQ multiplex PCR; TCRdb keeps in-frame clones, though not all of them. The sample contains 150,000 to 200,000 clones, about three fifths of which appear only once. Sample: CD4+ T cells sorted from blood, taken at week 4, from a patient treated with tofacitinib. These receptors were collected from a human donor with alopecia areata.

This rearrangement joins TRBV2 to TRBJ2-7, with 10 bases aligning to TRBD2. This CDR3 comprises 16 residues. Trimming cost V 4 bases and J 2 bases; bases outside gene matches: 8. CDR1 and CDR2 (germline): SNHLY, FYNNEI. The CDR3 DNA reads TGTGCCAGCAGTGCGGAGCGGGGGGGCCGAACCTACGAGCAGTACTTC. Translating it yields CASSAERGGRTYEQYF.

This chain joins TRBV29-1 and TRBJ2-5; no firm D call. V lost 4 bases to trimming and J lost 5 bases, with 11 bases between them. This CDR3 has 12 residues. CDR1 and CDR2 from the germline V gene are SQVTM and ANQGSEA. The chain's CDR3 is CSVGFLGETQYF. In DNA, the CDR3 is TGCAGCGTTGGCTTCTTGGGGGAGACCCAGTACTTC.

This chain connects TRBV7-3 to TRBJ1-6; D possibly corresponds to TRBD1 (6 bases). V dropped 5 bases and J dropped 7 bases, with 9 bases sitting between them. Per germline, CDR1 SGHTA and CDR2 FQGTGA. This CDR3 comprises 13 residues. The CDR3 loop reads CASSRTVNSPLHF. The CDR3 nucleotides read TGTGCCAGCAGCCGGACAGTGAATTCACCCCTCCACTTT. The full variable domain, completed using reference TRBV7-3 and TRBJ1-6, is GAGVSQTPSNKVTEKGKYVELRCDPISGHTALYWYRQSLGQGPEFLIYFQGTGAADDSGLPNDRFFAVRPEGSVSTLKIQRTERGDSAVYLCASSRTVNSPLHFGNGTRLTVT.

Turning to this clone: Other DNA sequences in this specimen translate into the identical CDR3. The chain employs TRBV5-1 and TRBJ1-5, with 7 bases lining up with TRBD1. CDR3 length equals 14 residues. V gave up 0 bases and J gave up 5 bases; unmatched junction bases: 2. Germline assignment: CDR1 SGHRS and CDR2 YFSETQ. The CDR3 coding sequence is TGCGCCAGCAGCTTGGGACAGGGCGATCAGCCCCAGCATTTT. Protein: CASSLGQGDQPQHF.

At least ten counts were recorded for this clone. The chain recombines TRBV7-9 with TRBJ1-1, with D possibly TRBD1 on 5 matching bases. The CDR3 loop spans 14 amino acids. Between the trimmed V and J ends, which lost 5 bases and 7 bases, there was a span of 17 bases. Germline V gives CDR1 SEHNR, CDR2 FQNEAQ (reference sequence). CDR3 in amino acids: CASSASGTENEAFF. Here the CDR3 DNA reads TGTGCCAGCAGCGCCTCCGGGACGGAAAATGAAGCTTTCTTT.

The genes are TRBV5-1 and TRBJ1-1; D possibly corresponds to TRBD1 (5 bases). Germline V CDR1 and CDR2: SGHRS, YFSETQ. V shed 3 bases and J shed 4 bases, with 10 bases lying between them. There are 13 residues in the CDR3. In DNA form, the CDR3 reads TGCGCCAGCAGCTCCTCGGGGCCCACTGAAGCTTTCTTT. This gives the protein CASSSSGPTEAFF.

This chain uses TRBV5-4 with TRBJ1-2; D ambiguous. The germline V gene has CDR1 SGHNT and CDR2 YYREEE (reference sequence). CDR3 size: 13 residues. Trimming removed 0 bases from V and 8 bases from J, with 11 bases in between. Here the CDR3 reads CASSLAGSDGYTF. The CDR3 bases are TGTGCCAGCAGCTTGGCCGGGTCGGACGGCTACACCTTC. The variable domain in full, completed from reference TRBV5-4 and TRBJ1-2, reads ETGVTQSPTHLIKTRGQQVTLRCSSQSGHNTVSWYQQALGQGPQFIFQYYREEENGRGNFPPRFSGLQFPNYSSELNVNALELDDSALYLCASSLAGSDGYTFGSGTRLTVV.

This sequence joins TRBV7-9 and TRBJ2-7; no clear D. In germline, CDR1 is SEHNR, CDR2 FQNEAQ (reference sequence). CDR3 length equals 12 residues. V was cut by 3 bases and J by 6 bases, with 9 bases left in between. CDR3 DNA sequence: TGTGCCAGCAGCTTCGACTTGGGCGAGCAGTACTTC. It yields the protein CASSFDLGEQYF.

V is TRBV29-1 and J is TRBJ1-2; 7 nucleotides agree with TRBD1. The V segment lost 5 bases and the J segment 8 bases; nucleotides outside the gene matches: 5. The CDR3 loop spans 11 amino acids. In germline, CDR1 is SQVTM, CDR2 ANQGSEA. The CDR3 loop reads CSVSEGAGYTF. Written as DNA, the CDR3 is TGCAGCGTTTCGGAGGGGGCCGGCTACACCTTC.